The rows below give T cell receptor beta chains drawn from one sample of a study of cytomegalovirus exposure and HLA in healthy donors. Some clones are missing from TCRdb's copy, which holds only in-frame ones; the method was immunoSEQ multiplex PCR. The repertoire has 100,000 or so clones, under 85% of them found once; the top ten carry 1.5% to 2%. Input material: PBMCs. These receptors all stem from a woman between 35 and 50 years old in good health and CMV-seronegative. CDR3s include the opening cysteine and the closing phenylalanine or tryptophan. Each record gives: D gene, V gene, J gene, clone size, CDR3 DNA, CDR3 protein. A D gene is named only where the DNA matches it firmly. A row's size may be missing; if present it is once, few, many or a size class.

d_call: TRBD1
v_call: TRBV9
j_call: TRBJ2-7
clone_size: NA
cdr3_nt: TGTGCCAGCAGCCCGAGACAGGGGGTCGGTGAGCAGTACTTC
cdr3_aa: CASSPRQGVGEQYF

d_call: NA
v_call: TRBV5-5
j_call: TRBJ1-1
clone_size: NA
cdr3_nt: TGTGCCAGCAGCTCTTGGGCGGGGGTCACTGAAGCTTTCTTT
cdr3_aa: CASSSWAGVTEAFF

d_call: NA
v_call: TRBV30
j_call: TRBJ1-2
clone_size: NA
cdr3_nt: TGTGCCTGGAGCAGGGGAAACTATGGCTACACCTTC
cdr3_aa: CAWSRGNYGYTF

d_call: NA
v_call: TRBV6-5
j_call: TRBJ1-1
clone_size: few
cdr3_nt: TGTGCCAGCTCAGGGGCAGTTACGAACACTGAAGCTTTCTTT
cdr3_aa: CASSGAVTNTEAFF

d_call: TRBD2
v_call: TRBV2
j_call: TRBJ2-1
clone_size: NA
cdr3_nt: TGTGCCAGCAGTGACGGGAGGGGTTCCTTTTACAATGAGCAGTTCTTC
cdr3_aa: CASSDGRGSFYNEQFF

d_call: NA
v_call: TRBV11-2
j_call: TRBJ2-1
clone_size: NA
cdr3_nt: TGTGCCAGCAGCTTAGAGGGGGCGCAGTTCTTC
cdr3_aa: CASSLEGAQFF

d_call: NA
v_call: TRBV19
j_call: TRBJ1-6
clone_size: NA
cdr3_nt: TGTGCCAGTAGCCTCAGGGGCCAGAATTCCCCCCTCCACTTT
cdr3_aa: CASSLRGQNSPLHF

d_call: NA
v_call: TRBV6-5
j_call: TRBJ2-7
clone_size: NA
cdr3_nt: TGTGCCAGCAGTTACTCGCCGACTACATTCGAGCAGTACTTC
cdr3_aa: CASSYSPTTFEQYF

d_call: TRBD1
v_call: TRBV29-1
j_call: TRBJ1-2
clone_size: NA
cdr3_nt: TGCAGCGTCCTTAGACAGGGAGCCTATGGCTACACCTTC
cdr3_aa: CSVLRQGAYGYTF

d_call: TRBD1
v_call: TRBV28
j_call: TRBJ1-4
clone_size: NA
cdr3_nt: TGTGCCAGCAGTTTCCACAGGGGATCGGGTGAAAAACTGTTTTTT
cdr3_aa: CASSFHRGSGEKLFF

d_call: NA
v_call: TRBV28
j_call: TRBJ2-1
clone_size: NA
cdr3_nt: TGTGCCAGCCGTCTCGGAGGGGGGGGGTCGGGTGAGCAGTTCTTC
cdr3_aa: CASRLGGGGSGEQFF

d_call: NA
v_call: TRBV9
j_call: TRBJ2-7
clone_size: NA
cdr3_nt: TGTGCCAGCAGCGCCAAAGGCGGACTCCCCTACGAGCAGTACTTC
cdr3_aa: CASSAKGGLPYEQYF

d_call: TRBD1
v_call: TRBV11-2
j_call: TRBJ2-7
clone_size: NA
cdr3_nt: TGTGCCAGCAGCCCGCGACAGGGGGGAGACGAGCAGTACTTC
cdr3_aa: CASSPRQGGDEQYF

d_call: TRBD2
v_call: TRBV28
j_call: TRBJ2-7
clone_size: NA
cdr3_nt: TGTGCCAGCAGGCCCCCCGGGACTAGCGGGGGGGTATGGCCCTACGAGCAGTACTTC
cdr3_aa: CASRPPGTSGGVWPYEQYF

d_call: NA
v_call: TRBV7-9
j_call: TRBJ2-2
clone_size: NA
cdr3_nt: TGTGCCAGCAGCTCCACTGCGGGCTGGCACGGGGAGCTGTTTTTT
cdr3_aa: CASSSTAGWHGELFF

d_call: NA
v_call: TRBV2
j_call: TRBJ2-7
clone_size: NA
cdr3_nt: TGTGCCAACGAGGACAGAGACTACTACGAGCAGTACTTC
cdr3_aa: CANEDRDYYEQYF

d_call: NA
v_call: TRBV29-1
j_call: TRBJ2-2
clone_size: NA
cdr3_nt: TGCAGCGTTAAAGCTAGTTCGAACACCGGGGAGCTGTTTTTT
cdr3_aa: CSVKASSNTGELFF

d_call: NA
v_call: TRBV29-1
j_call: TRBJ2-5
clone_size: few
cdr3_nt: TGCAGCGTCTTGACAGGAGAGACCCAGTACTTC
cdr3_aa: CSVLTGETQYF

d_call: TRBD2
v_call: TRBV6-1
j_call: TRBJ2-1
clone_size: NA
cdr3_nt: TGTGCCAGCAGATTAGCGGGAGGGCCCTACAATGAGCAGTTCTTC
cdr3_aa: CASRLAGGPYNEQFF

d_call: NA
v_call: TRBV30
j_call: TRBJ2-2
clone_size: NA
cdr3_nt: TGTGCCTGGTCGGGACTGCGAGGTATCACCGGGGAGCTGTTTTTT
cdr3_aa: CAWSGLRGITGELFF

d_call: NA
v_call: TRBV7-2
j_call: TRBJ1-1
clone_size: NA
cdr3_nt: TGTGCCAGCAGCTTAGCGGGAGTGGGCACTGAAGCTTTCTTT
cdr3_aa: CASSLAGVGTEAFF

d_call: NA
v_call: TRBV7-9
j_call: TRBJ1-4
clone_size: NA
cdr3_nt: TGTTCCAGCAGCGTACCGGGGCGCGGGGATGAAAAACTGTTTTTT
cdr3_aa: CSSSVPGRGDEKLFF

d_call: TRBD2
v_call: TRBV7-9
j_call: TRBJ2-7
clone_size: NA
cdr3_nt: TGTGCCAGCAGCTGGACTAGCGGGGATCTGGCCTACGAGCAGTACTTC
cdr3_aa: CASSWTSGDLAYEQYF

d_call: TRBD1
v_call: TRBV29-1
j_call: TRBJ1-1
clone_size: once
cdr3_nt: TGCAGCGACCAGGGGGATCGTACTGAAGCTTTCTTT
cdr3_aa: CSDQGDRTEAFF